These 20 T cell receptor beta chains came from one sample sequenced in a study of shared clonotypes between healthy human individuals. The assay was immunoSEQ multiplex PCR, and TCRdb's table has in-frame clones only and misses some. The repertoire includes about 1 million clones, about four fifths of them detected once, and approximately 0.5% sits in the top ten. Sample: memory CD4+ T cells from PBMCs. Subset in this sample: CD45RA-negative fraction. These receptors were collected from a young man in good health. Some clones in this sample may be carry-over from other donors' samples.

V gene TRBV6-6 combines with J gene TRBJ2-7; TRBD2 aligns across 9 bases. The junction had 10 bases not matched to a gene; V was cut back by 6 bases and J by 7 bases. The germline CDR1 and CDR2 sequences are MNHNY and SVGAGI (reference sequence). The CDR3 runs 14 residues. The CDR3 protein is CASRHASGAWEQYF. The CDR3 DNA reads TGTGCCAGCAGACACGCTAGCGGGGCGTGGGAGCAGTACTTC.

The chain combines TRBV11-2 with TRBJ1-1; D not resolved. CDR1 and CDR2 (germline): SGHAT, FQNNGV. CDR3 length: 14 residues. Deletions cut 3 bases from V and 0 bases from J, with 8 bases between. CDR3 in amino acids: CASSFPSVNTEAFF. CDR3 sequence (DNA): TGTGCCAGCAGCTTCCCCTCAGTGAACACTGAAGCTTTCTTT.

The chain employs TRBV10-3 and TRBJ2-1, with TRBD2 identical over 8 bases. V lost 4 bases and J lost 9; bases outside the gene matches: 14. Germline V CDR1 and CDR2: ENHRY, SYGVKD. This CDR3 has 16 amino acids. This chain's CDR3 is CAISVKRAGEGSEQFF. For the CDR3, the DNA is TGTGCCATCAGTGTCAAACGAGCGGGAGAAGGATCTGAGCAGTTCTTC.

V gene TRBV5-1 combines with J gene TRBJ1-1; TRBD1 matches at 8 bases. The CDR3 is 14 residues long. Unmatched junction bases numbered 9, after V lost 7 bases and J lost 4 bases. From germline, CDR1 is SGHRS and CDR2 YFSETQ. The CDR3 nucleotides read TGCGCCAGCTCATACGACACAGGGGGCACTGAAGCTTTCTTT. This translates into CASSYDTGGTEAFF.

This sequence joins TRBV28 and TRBJ2-1; 7 bases fit TRBD2. Germline-derived CDR1 and CDR2 are MDHEN and SYDVKM. The CDR3 consists of 15 residues. V shed 6 bases and J 0 bases; nucleotides not matched to a gene: 5. The CDR3 loop is CASSKGGSSYNEQFF. The CDR3 coding sequence is TGTGCCAGCAGCAAGGGCGGGAGCTCCTACAATGAGCAGTTCTTC.

This chain connects TRBV9 to TRBJ2-3; no definite D call. This CDR3 is built from 15 residues. Germline V gives CDR1 SGDLS, CDR2 YYNGEE. The germline V and J ends were trimmed by 4 bases and 3 bases, with 15 bases remaining between them. This CDR3 reads CASSLQHSLTDTQYF. CDR3 DNA sequence: TGTGCCAGCAGCTTACAACACTCCTTGACAGATACGCAGTATTTT.

V usage is TRBV5-6 and J usage is TRBJ2-5, with D perhaps TRBD2 (5 bases). Germline lookup yields CDR1 SGHDT and CDR2 YYEEEE. CDR3 length: 15 amino acids. The V gene lost 3 bases and the J gene lost 4 bases, with 16 bases spanning the gap. The CDR3 here is CASSSLAYTGETQYF. CDR3 nucleotides: TGTGCCAGCAGCTCCCTAGCTTACACCGGAGAGACCCAGTACTTC. The full variable domain, with the rest looked up from reference TRBV5-6 and TRBJ2-5, is DAGVTQSPTHLIKTRGQQVTLRCSPKSGHDTVSWYQQALGQGPQFIFQYYEEEERQRGNFPDRFSGHQFPNYSSELNVNALLLGDSALYLCASSSLAYTGETQYFGPGTRLLVL.

V usage is TRBV11-3 and J usage is TRBJ2-1; no firm D call. This CDR3 spans 15 amino acids. CDR1 is SGHNT and CDR2 is YENEEA in the germline V gene. V was clipped by 5 bases and J by 4 bases, with 15 bases between them. This CDR3 reads CASSQDVAAYNEQFF. The CDR3 DNA sequence: TGTGCCAGCAGCCAAGACGTGGCAGCATACAATGAGCAGTTCTTC.

This sequence joins TRBV4-2 and TRBJ2-1; D gene ambiguous. With 0 bases removed from V and 4 bases from J, the gap between germline ends came to 7 bases. This CDR3 contains 14 residues. CDR1 is LGHNA and CDR2 is YNFKEQ in the germline V gene. The DNA for the CDR3 is TGTGCCAGCAGCCAAGAGATAACGTACAATGAGCAGTTCTTC. It translates to CASSQEITYNEQFF.

The J gene is TRBJ2-3, the V gene TRBV11-3; possible D gene TRBD1, 5 bases. From germline, CDR1 is SGHNT and CDR2 YENEEA. V was clipped by 3 bases and J by 2 bases, with 18 bases between them. CDR3 length: 17 amino acids. This CDR3 is CASSLGHGSRNTDTQYF. Written as DNA, the CDR3 is TGTGCCAGCAGCTTGGGGCATGGCTCCAGGAACACAGATACGCAGTATTTT.

The rearrangement links TRBV29-1 to TRBJ2-5; TRBD1 aligns across 7 bases. The DNA matches TRBJ2-7 better at its end, which makes the J call doubtful. The CDR3 contains 15 residues. Germline V gene sequence: CDR1 SQVTM, CDR2 ANQGSEA. The chain's CDR3 is CSVGFWGTEAYEQYF. CDR3 DNA sequence: TGCAGCGTTGGGTTTTGGGGGACAGAGGCCTACGAGCAGTACTTC.

J is TRBJ2-3 and V is TRBV6-1; D remains ambiguous. CDR3 size: 13 residues. Between the trimmed V and J ends, which lost 4 bases and 4 bases, there was a span of 9 bases. Germline V gene lookup returns CDR1 MNHNS and CDR2 SASEGT. The CDR3 spells CASSVLTADTQYF. CDR3 DNA sequence: TGTGCCAGCAGTGTTTTGACGGCAGATACGCAGTATTTT.

For this clone: The sample contains more than one DNA sequence encoding this CDR3. This chain uses TRBV28 with TRBJ2-1; D unresolved. The CDR3 has 14 residues. V lost 3 bases and J lost 0, with 6 bases in between. The V gene's germline CDR1 is MDHEN and CDR2 SYDVKM. The CDR3 region is CASSFLSSYNEQFF. CDR3 sequence (DNA): TGTGCCAGCAGTTTCCTGAGCTCCTACAATGAGCAGTTCTTC.

The chain has TRBV10-3 and TRBJ1-2, with 7 bases lining up with TRBD1. J gave up 0 bases and V 9 bases, and 4 bases lay outside the gene matches. This CDR3 comprises 13 residues. Germline V gene data show CDR1 as ENHRY and CDR2 as SYGVKD. Written as DNA, the CDR3 is TGTGCCATTCAACAGGGGACTAACTATGGCTACACCTTC. Protein: CAIQQGTNYGYTF.

In its sample, this clone was seen a few times. The rearrangement links TRBV7-9 to TRBJ2-5, with D possibly being TRBD2 (5 bases). V was shortened by 5 bases and J by 2 bases, with 9 bases between the two germline ends. The CDR3 totals 13 residues. Germline lookup yields CDR1 SEHNR and CDR2 FQNEAQ (reference sequence). CDR3 in amino acids: CASSLDFQETQYF. CDR3 nucleotide sequence: TGTGCCAGCAGCCTGGACTTTCAAGAGACCCAGTACTTC.

The V gene is TRBV28, the J gene TRBJ2-7; TRBD1 matches at 7 bases. Germline CDR1 is MDHEN and CDR2 is SYDVKM. The CDR3 consists of 16 residues. The V gene end was trimmed by 5 bases and the J gene end by 2 bases; junction bases not matched to a gene: 12. CDR3 loop: CASSSTGARSPYEQYF. CDR3 coding DNA: TGTGCCAGCAGTAGCACAGGGGCCCGGAGCCCCTACGAGCAGTACTTC.

This clone is a singleton in its sample. The chain has TRBV11-2 and TRBJ2-1, with D perhaps TRBD2 (6 bases). Germline-derived CDR1 and CDR2 are SGHAT and FQNNGV. Trimming shortened V by 5 bases and J by 8 bases, and 13 bases separated the two germline ends. The length of the CDR3 is 13 residues. CDR3 residues: CASSPLAGHEQFF. The CDR3 DNA sequence: TGTGCCAGCAGCCCACTGGCGGGGCATGAGCAGTTCTTC.

The V gene is TRBV7-3, the J gene TRBJ2-1, with TRBD2 matching 9 bases. J gave up 10 bases and V 5 bases, and 12 bases lay outside the gene matches. This CDR3 region has 15 residues. Germline V gene sequence: CDR1 SGHTA, CDR2 FQGTGA. CDR3 sequence (DNA): TGTGCCAGCAGCCCGACTAGCGGTCCTTCGAGGGAGCAGTTCTTC. Its translation: CASSPTSGPSREQFF.

The V and J genes are TRBV19 and TRBJ2-5; D tentatively reads TRBD1 or TRBD2 (6 bases each). There are 14 residues in the CDR3. CDR1 is LNHDA, CDR2 SQIVND, per germline (reference sequence). V was pared by 0 bases and J by 9 bases, with 14 bases between. CDR3 protein: CASSIDRTKGAQYF. CDR3 sequence (DNA): TGTGCCAGTAGTATAGACCGGACTAAGGGGGCCCAGTACTTC.

This clone was observed a single time. The V gene is TRBV29-1, the J gene TRBJ2-5; 10 positions match TRBD2. The CDR3 is 14 residues long. V dropped 6 bases and J dropped 8; count of bases not matched to a gene: 12. Germline V gives CDR1 SQVTM, CDR2 ANQGSEA. Written as DNA, the CDR3 is TGCAGCGTCCTCACCGAACTAGCGGGAATAACCCAGTACTTC. Translation: CSVLTELAGITQYF. Complete variable domain (other parts from reference TRBV29-1 and TRBJ2-5): SAVISQKPSRDICQRGTSLTIQCQVDSQVTMMFWYRQQPGQSLTLIATANQGSEATYESGFVIDKFPISRPNLTFSTLTVSNMSPEDSSIYLCSVLTELAGITQYFGPGTRLLVL.